Shown below are 9 T cell receptor beta chains from a single sample sequenced in a study of spatial heterogeneity in lung cancer. Study-level findings and limits: The number of expanded tumor alpha and beta chains correlated with mutation number.

TCRdb ran MiXCR on the 5' RACE reads and lists one entry per CDR3 protein. The sample contains 4,000 to 5,000 distinct CDR3 sequences, roughly 6.3% of which appear only once. No antigens are known for them. Stated time point: sample taken at primary tumor resection. Sequenced material: lung tumor tissue, taken at surgery. These receptors came from a male donor with early-stage non-small cell lung cancer.

This clonotype has a count of ten or more. At one boundary the junction diverges from the germline segment, which might be a read error. The chain recombines TRBV7-7 with TRBJ2-2, with 9 positions matching TRBD1. Germline V CDR1 and CDR2: SSHAT, FNYEAQ (reference sequence). This CDR3 is 14 amino acids long. The CDR3, as DNA: TGTGCTAGCAGCTTGGGACAGGGAAGTGGGGAGCTGTTTTTT. This gives the protein CASSLGQGSGELFF.

This clonotype appeared a few times. The V call is TRBV28, the J call TRBJ2-7; the D gene could be TRBD1 or TRBD2 (5 bases each). Germline-derived CDR1 and CDR2 are MDHEN and SYDVKM. There are 13 residues in the CDR3. The V gene lost 3 bases and the J gene lost 5 bases, with 11 bases spanning the gap. This CDR3 reads CASSFQRDDEQYF. For the CDR3, the DNA is TGTGCCAGCAGTTTTCAAAGGGACGACGAGCAGTACTTC. Using reference TRBV28 and TRBJ2-7 for the parts outside the CDR3, the full variable domain is DVKVTQSSRYLVKRTGEKVFLECVQDMDHENMFWYRQDPGLGLRLIYFSYDVKMKEKGDIPEGYSVSREKKERFSLILESASTNQTSMYLCASSFQRDDEQYFGPGTRLTVT.

The chain combines TRBV6-2 or TRBV6-3 with TRBJ2-3, with D possibly matching TRBD1 (6 bases). Germline V gives CDR1 MNHEY, CDR2 SVGEGT. The CDR3 runs to 16 residues. Trimming took off 6 bases at V and 0 bases at J, with 16 bases between the two ends. The CDR3 region is CASSARDTPSTDTQYF. The CDR3 DNA is TGTGCCAGCAGCGCCCGGGACACCCCTAGCACAGATACGCAGTATTTT.

By sample fraction, this clonotype is medium-sized (0.01 to 0.1%). The gene calls are TRBV25-1 and TRBJ2-2; D is ambiguous. Germline CDR1 is MGHDK and CDR2 is SYGVNS. This CDR3 spans 14 amino acids. V was cut by 5 bases and J by 3 bases, with 10 bases left in between. The CDR3: CASSLPSDTGELFF. In DNA, the CDR3 is TGTGCCAGCAGTCTGCCGTCGGACACCGGGGAGCTGTTTTTT.

This clonotype qualifies as medium-sized. V gene TRBV28 combines with J gene TRBJ2-5, with 11 nucleotides matching TRBD1. CDR1 and CDR2 from the germline V gene are MDHEN and SYDVKM. CDR3 length: 14 residues. After removal of 10 bases from V and 6 bases from J, the junction contained 10 bases not matched to a gene. CDR3 nucleotide sequence: TGTGCCACCCTGGACAGGGGGCTGGGAAAGACCCAGTACTTC. It yields the protein CATLDRGLGKTQYF. The whole variable domain, filled in from reference TRBV28 and TRBJ2-5, reads DVKVTQSSRYLVKRTGEKVFLECVQDMDHENMFWYRQDPGLGLRLIYFSYDVKMKEKGDIPEGYSVSREKKERFSLILESASTNQTSMYLCATLDRGLGKTQYFGPGTRLLVL.

By sample fraction, this clonotype is medium-sized. The genes are TRBV7-3 and TRBJ2-5; D is unclear. Germline V lookup: CDR1 SGHTA, CDR2 FQGTGA. V lost 1 base to trimming and J lost 5 bases, with 8 bases between them. The CDR3 runs 13 residues. In nucleotides, the CDR3 is TGTGCCAGCAGCTTAAAGTCCGGGGAGACCCAGTACTTC. It specifies CASSLKSGETQYF. The entire variable domain, with the rest obtained from reference TRBV7-3 and TRBJ2-5, is as follows: GAGVSQTPSNKVTEKGKYVELRCDPISGHTALYWYRQSLGQGPEFLIYFQGTGAADDSGLPNDRFFAVRPEGSVSTLKIQRTERGDSAVYLCASSLKSGETQYFGPGTRLLVL.

This clonotype is deemed medium-sized. The rearrangement links TRBV6-6 to TRBJ1-5, with 9 bases lining up with TRBD1. V dropped 5 bases and J dropped 7; count of bases not matched to a gene: 12. Germline-derived CDR1 and CDR2 are MNHNY and SVGAGI (reference sequence). The CDR3 has 16 amino acids. CDR3 protein: CASSPGTGQKKQPQHF. CDR3 bases: TGTGCCAGCAGTCCCGGGACAGGGCAAAAGAAACAGCCCCAGCATTTT.

This clonotype was counted ten times or more. The rearrangement uses TRBV6-2 or TRBV6-3 and TRBJ1-1; 9 bases are a match to TRBD1. The germline gives CDR1 MNHEY, CDR2 SVGEGT. CDR3 length: 15 residues. V was pared by 6 bases and J by 1 base, with 6 bases of the junction left unmatched. CDR3 residues: CASSPRGQGNTEAFF. As DNA, the CDR3 is TGTGCCAGCAGCCCTAGGGGACAGGGGAACACTGAAGCTTTCTTT.

This clonotype is classed as medium-sized. The rearrangement links TRBV3-1 to TRBJ1-1; D unclear. Germline V gene data show CDR1 as LGHDT and CDR2 as YNNKEL (reference sequence). CDR3 length equals 11 residues. Trimming cost V 4 bases and J 10 bases, with 10 bases left between them. CDR3 nucleotide sequence: TGTGCCAGCAGCCGAGGAGGTGGAGCTTTCTTT. Encoded protein: CASSRGGGAFF.